This T cell receptor (beta chain) is from a study of post-analysis software for immune sequencing data (dated by TCRdb to the mid-2010s). At the level of the whole study: Disease courses on record covered relapsing-remitting, secondary progressive and progressive-relapsing multiple sclerosis, though some patients had no subtype annotation. The patient repertoires were set against approximately 10 previously published healthy control repertoires from donors whose ages ranged from roughly 6 to 26 years. A subset of samples was prepared in parallel using single-end sample barcoding, then pooled and co-amplified after Illumina adapter ligation. Here is what the overall study found, with its caveats: The control group was slightly older than the multiple sclerosis patient group. When samples were clustered directly using the F measure, samples prepared in the same batch co-clustered strongly, which prompted a batch-effect correction. Significantly lower normalized Chao1 diversity was found in multiple sclerosis patients than in controls, suggesting substantial peripheral T-cell clonal expansion. Patients showed significantly higher frequencies than controls for a few TRBV segments, among them TRBV5-6, TRBV5-1 and TRBV20-1.

Libraries were prepared through PCR. Sequenced on an Illumina HiSeq 2500. To reduce PCR and sequencing biases, unique molecular identifiers were built into the TCR beta cDNA libraries. About 0.5 million cDNA molecules were obtained for every 1 to 10 million input T cells, so each molecule roughly corresponded to one T cell. Patient libraries were prepared and sequenced with the same protocol used for the earlier healthy control dataset. Samples belonging to the same batch were prepared together, multiplexed and sequenced on a shared HiSeq lane. The study's processing was this. MIGEC handled the raw barcoded reads, throwing out single-read molecular identifier groups before consensus assembly and CDR3 extraction. VDJtools was used for post-analysis of the clonotype tables, and diversity was normalized by down-sampling every dataset to the size of the smallest sample. In repertoire overlap clustering, CDR3 amino acid sequences, but not nucleotide sequences, were matched to correct batch-related cross-sample contamination. The public reads were run again by TCRdb, first through fastp at Q25 and then through MiXCR, and only productive beta chains were kept. Each CDR3 protein appears once, grouped with its most common genes and DNA. These V and J calls rely on TCRdb rather than the paper's analysis. This sample holds 750,000 to 950,000 distinct CDR3 sequences; around 45% were observed only once. The ten largest account for 4.9% of the sample.

Counted from cysteine to phenylalanine, this CDR3 has 16 amino acids. Only the CDR3 DNA stays, 48 bases, in frame from base 1. Here V drops 2 bases and J drops 8 bases, and the junction holds 10 bases not matched to any gene. CDR1 and CDR2 are read off the germline V gene (reference sequence) as LNHNV and YYDKDF. To demonstrate the VDJtools post-analysis software, the study profiled TCR beta repertoires from the peripheral blood of approximately twelve young patients with multiple sclerosis. The patients with multiple sclerosis were children and adolescents between about 6 and 16 years of age. To note about this clonotype: The antigen it binds to is not known. No qualities accompany the bases; no much larger clone lies one base away.

Sample: blood. The chain joins TRBV15 to TRBJ2-1, with 9 central nucleotides matching TRBD1. This TCR was sampled from a girl aged 5 to 17 with multiple sclerosis. For the CDR3, the sequence is CATSRRGDREGYEQFF. The DNA reads as follows: TGTGCCACCAGCAGACGGGGGGACAGGGAGGGCTATGAGCAGTTCTTC.